This TCR beta chain was captured by sequencing in a study of graft-versus-host responses after intestinal transplantation (dated by TCRdb to about 2021). Background for the entire study: The transplants that recipients received were multivisceral, liver-intestinal, or isolated intestinal. All recipients received anti-thymocyte globulin induction followed by maintenance tacrolimus and steroids for around three years. Graft-versus-host and host-versus-graft alloreactive T cell clones were tracked in the graft, circulation and bone marrow after intestinal transplantation using bulk TCR-beta CDR3 sequencing. Alloreactive clones were identified by sequencing pre-transplant mixed lymphocyte reaction products and comparing these products with unstimulated pre-transplant donor and recipient T cells. The cohort enrolled 20 to 30 intestinal transplant recipients including one retransplant, and a few patients lacking pretransplant specimens were excluded. Donor T cell macrochimerism was defined as a peak of at least 4% donor T cells among recipient peripheral blood mononuclear cells. Rather than being sequenced by the commercial service, samples from a few later patients were sequenced in-house on an Illumina MiSeq and processed with MiXCR. Results and caveats for the whole study, not just this receptor: Early after transplant, declines in HvG clones were associated with peak levels of circulating GvH clones. GvH clones were detected in recipient bone marrow, and some of these GvH clones were observed earlier in ileal mucosa or blood, consistent with an intestinal mucosal origin. Patients with donor T cell macrochimerism had high GvH to HvG T cell clonal ratios in their allografts. The relatively low number and heterogeneity of intestinal transplant patients limited the conclusions.

The V and J ends are trimmed by 0 bases and 5 bases, leaving 16 bases between them. Measured from the cysteine to the phenylalanine, the CDR3 is 16 residues long. Of the read, only the CDR3 DNA is kept; its 48 bases are in frame from base 1. In the germline V gene, CDR1 corresponds to SGHTA and CDR2 to FQGNSA. The time point label of this sample denotes: cells obtained before transplantation from donor or recipient. CD3+CD4+ and CD3+CD8+ populations were FACS-sorted from unstimulated pre-transplant donor and recipient cells taken from spleen or lymph nodes. Library preparation used the immunoSEQ multiplex PCR assay. In most patients, genomic DNA was isolated using the Qiagen DNeasy Blood and Tissue Kit and sent frozen to Adaptive Biotechnologies for TCR sequencing. For most patients, high-throughput TCR-beta CDR3 sequencing of genomic DNA was performed by Adaptive Biotechnologies. In the authors' own workflow: TCR sequencing data for 15 to 20 patients were retrieved from Adaptive's ImmunoSEQ software; three other patients were processed with MiXCR and VDJtools. To correct CD4 versus CD8 sorting errors, any sequence found in both subsets at a frequency ratio below 5:1 was removed. CDR3 nucleotide sequences shared between donor and recipient were removed because their origin could not be assigned. At least 2-fold expansion over unstimulated cells and a minimum CFSE-low frequency of 0.002% (template counts) or 0.001% (read counts) were required for clones to be classified as alloreactive. A clone was considered mappable if detected in the sequenced pre-transplant spleen, lymph node, or MLR CFSE-low populations of the donor or recipient. Cumulative frequency of alloreactive clones was calculated as a percentage of all sequences weighted by copy number. TCRdb took this table from immuneACCESS and kept in-frame rearrangements with V and J called. Such tables lack part of the clones; where checked against another copy, unresolved V genes explain under half of the gap, and the rest is unexplained. V and J calls and clone size are given by that table; D and trimming were obtained from the DNA. The sample data list tens of thousands of clones, and 90% to 95% of these were observed just once. Of the sample, approximately 0.54% falls within the top ten clones.

Remarks on this clone: It lacks a known antigen. No base-level quality is on record; no much larger clone is a single base apart.

This chain is built from TRBV7-2 and TRBJ2-5, and possibly TRBD1, on 5 matching bases. This TCR was recovered from a human donor who was the organ donor for an intestinal transplant. Material: unstimulated CD8+ T cells sorted from spleen or lymph node cells, obtained before transplant. The nucleotides read TGTGCCAGCAGCTTAGCAGTTCAGGGCCCCCATGAGACCCAGTACTTC. It translates to CASSLAVQGPHETQYF.